What follows are 32 T cell receptor beta chains derived from one specimen sequenced in a study of blood T cells in healthy people across ages. Through a sample-barcoded 5' primer and a J-beta primer mix, a second PCR was run for about 6 to 11 cycles. One entry per CDR3 protein, called by TCRdb with MiXCR from the 5' RACE reads. The data show approximately 810,000 distinct CDR3 sequences, about 28% seen once. Sequencing was carried out using blood. These receptors came from a woman older than 75 in good health.

As to this clonotype: A single base separates this from a much larger clone, so it may be a read error. The chain joins TRBV10-1 to TRBJ2-7, with D hard to call. V dropped 0 bases and J dropped 7 bases, with 13 bases sitting between them. The germline V gene has CDR1 WNHNN and CDR2 SYGVQD (reference sequence). The CDR3 covers 14 residues. CDR3 in amino acids: CASSESIPVNEQYF. CDR3 coding DNA: TGCGCCAGCAGTGAGTCGATACCCGTAAATGAGCAGTACTTC.

The table lists this clonotype with many counts. V usage is TRBV10-3 and J usage is TRBJ2-3, with 9 bases identical to TRBD2. The germline V gene has CDR1 ENHRY and CDR2 SYGVKD. CDR3 length equals 17 residues. J gave up 6 bases and V 3 bases, and 13 bases lay outside the gene matches. The CDR3 region is CAISDGWPAGGSDTQYF. Written as DNA, the CDR3 is TGTGCCATCAGTGACGGTTGGCCAGCGGGAGGTTCGGATACGCAGTATTTT.

J is TRBJ2-2 and V is TRBV20-1, with D perhaps being TRBD1 or TRBD2 (6 bases each). CDR1 and CDR2 from the germline V gene are DFQATT and SNEGSKA (reference sequence). V lost 3 bases and J 8 bases, leaving 13 bases between the germline ends. The CDR3 spans 13 residues. Written as DNA, the CDR3 is TGCAGTGCTAGTAGGGGGGTAGAGGGGGAGCTGTTTTTT. This gives the protein CSASRGVEGELFF.

The genes are TRBV2 and TRBJ2-5, with 14 bases fitting TRBD2. The CDR3 has 15 residues. Germline V gene lookup returns CDR1 SNHLY and CDR2 FYNNEI. Germline trimming cut 6 bases from V and 11 bases from J; bases unmatched to any gene: 11. The CDR3 loop reads CASRGTSGGVGEQYF. In DNA form, the CDR3 reads TGTGCCAGCAGGGGGACTAGCGGGGGCGTTGGGGAGCAGTACTTC.

This clonotype was detected many times. The chain joins TRBV28 to TRBJ2-7; a weak D match, TRBD1 (6 bases). This CDR3 spans 11 amino acids. V was cut by 7 bases and J by 3 bases, with 7 bases left in between. Germline V gene sequence: CDR1 MDHEN, CDR2 SYDVKM. This CDR3 reads CASKDSYEQYF. CDR3 bases: TGTGCCAGCAAGGACAGCTACGAGCAGTACTTC.

The gene calls are TRBV20-1 and TRBJ2-5; perhaps TRBD2 as D (5 bases). The CDR3 covers 12 residues. V dropped 1 base and J dropped 9 bases, with 12 bases sitting between them. In germline, CDR1 is DFQATT, CDR2 SNEGSKA (reference sequence). CDR3 DNA sequence: TGCAGTGCTAGAGGGGGTAAGGAGGCCCAGTACTTC. Translation: CSARGGKEAQYF.

This clonotype was counted ten times or more. The chain carries TRBV12-3 or TRBV12-4 and TRBJ1-6, with D perhaps TRBD1 (5 bases). V lost 8 bases, J lost 8 bases, and 10 bases lay in between. CDR3 length: 12 amino acids. CDR3 DNA: TGTGCCAGCGAGGGGCTTGATTCACCCCTCCACTTT. This translates into CASEGLDSPLHF.

This chain uses TRBV7-8 with TRBJ1-2, with a possible D match to TRBD1 (5 bases). CDR1 is SGHVS, CDR2 FQNEAQ, per germline. Trimming cost V 2 bases and J 2 bases, with 9 bases left between them. This CDR3 contains 14 residues. This CDR3 reads CASSLLPGNYGYTF. The CDR3 bases are TGTGCCAGCAGCTTATTGCCAGGGAACTATGGCTACACCTTC. Together with reference TRBV7-8 and TRBJ1-2, the CDR3 gives the full variable domain: GAGVSQSPRYKVAKRGQDVALRCDPISGHVSLFWYQQALGQGPEFLTYFQNEAQLDKSGLPSDRFFAERPEGSVSTLKIQRTQQEDSAVYLCASSLLPGNYGYTFGSGTRLTVV.

Only a few counts were recorded for this clonotype. A read error may be the cause here, since a much bigger clone is one base away. This sequence joins TRBV12-3 or TRBV12-4 and TRBJ1-2, with TRBD1 matching 9 bases. Trimming took 6 bases from V and 7 from J; bases not matched to a gene: 9. The length of the CDR3 is 14 residues. Written as DNA, the CDR3 is TGTGCCAGCAGGCCGACAGGGACAGGGAGTGGCTACACCTTC. This gives the protein CASRPTGTGSGYTF.

This clonotype was counted ten times or more. This chain connects TRBV7-8 to TRBJ1-1; D possibly corresponds to TRBD1 (6 bases). V dropped 5 bases and J dropped 0 bases, with 10 bases sitting between them. Germline values: CDR1 SGHVS, CDR2 FQNEAQ. The CDR3 runs 14 residues. The CDR3 DNA follows: TGTGCCAGCAGCCCTACAGGGTTGAACACTGAAGCTTTCTTT. Its protein product is CASSPTGLNTEAFF. Together with reference TRBV7-8 and TRBJ1-1, the CDR3 gives the full variable domain: GAGVSQSPRYKVAKRGQDVALRCDPISGHVSLFWYQQALGQGPEFLTYFQNEAQLDKSGLPSDRFFAERPEGSVSTLKIQRTQQEDSAVYLCASSPTGLNTEAFFGQGTRLTVV.

This clonotype has just a few counts. A read error may explain this, as a much larger clone is one base away. The CDR3 nucleotides read TGCAGCGTTGGTGGCGGAACCTACGAGCAGTACTTC. Amino acid sequence: CSVGGGTYEQYF. The V gene is TRBV29-1, the J gene TRBJ2-4; D gene unclear. The J call is uncertain, as TRBJ2-7 better fits the DNA end. This CDR3 spans 12 amino acids. Germline values: CDR1 SQVTM, CDR2 ANQGSEA.

This clonotype was detected ten times or more. The chain links TRBV7-9 to TRBJ1-2; D is undetermined. Germline CDR1 and CDR2: SEHNR and FQNEAQ (reference sequence). V was trimmed by 0 bases and J by 6 bases, leaving 5 bases between them. This CDR3 has 12 residues. CDR3 residues: CASSLAEDGYTF. The CDR3, as DNA: TGTGCCAGCAGCTTAGCGGAAGATGGCTACACCTTC.

This clonotype was seen a handful of times. This chain links TRBV7-2 with TRBJ1-6, with D possibly TRBD1 on 5 matching bases. Trimming left V 3 bases short and J 10 bases short, with 13 bases between. CDR1 and CDR2 from the germline V gene are SGHTA and FQGNSA. This CDR3 region has 14 residues. The CDR3 nucleotides are TGTGCCAGCAGCTTTGGGGGGATGGGGTCACCCCTCCACTTT. This gives the protein CASSFGGMGSPLHF. Variable domain in full (rest from reference TRBV7-2 and TRBJ1-6): GAGVSQSPSNKVTEKGKDVELRCDPISGHTALYWYRQSLGQGLEFLIYFQGNSAPDKSGLPSDRFSAERTGGSVSTLTIQRTQQEDSAVYLCASSFGGMGSPLHFGNGTRLTVT.

The table lists this clonotype with many counts. V usage is TRBV6-2 or TRBV6-3 and J usage is TRBJ2-1; 7 nucleotides agree with TRBD2. The CDR3 contains 17 residues. The V and J ends lost 0 bases and 2 bases, in that order; junction bases with no gene match: 7. Germline V gene data show CDR1 as MNHEY and CDR2 as SVGEGT. CDR3 amino acids: CASSYSTSRGAYNEQFF. For the CDR3, the DNA is TGTGCCAGCAGTTACTCGACGTCTCGGGGGGCCTACAATGAGCAGTTCTTC.

In regard to this clonotype: A much larger clone lies one base from this, so it may be a read error. The V gene is TRBV6-2 or TRBV6-3, the J gene TRBJ2-3; 12 bases map to TRBD2. After removal of 6 bases from V and 2 bases from J, the junction contained 3 bases not matched to a gene. This CDR3 comprises 15 residues. Germline V gene data show CDR1 as MNHEY and CDR2 as SVGEGT. The CDR3 DNA is TGTGCCAGCAGGCCTAGCGGGGGGGCCACAGATACGCAGTATTTT. Its translation: CASRPSGGATDTQYF.

The J gene is TRBJ2-2, the V gene TRBV12-1. TRBV12-1 is marked as a pseudogene. The CDR3 loop spans 14 amino acids. The CDR3 bases are TGTGCCAGCAGCTTAACCGAAGGACCCGGGGAGCTGTTTTTT. Amino acids: CASSLTEGPGELFF.

The chain joins TRBV12-3 or TRBV12-4 to TRBJ2-3; 14 bases line up with TRBD2. J was trimmed by 10 bases and V by 6 bases; bases with no gene match: 12. The CDR3 runs 16 residues. CDR3 residues: CASRPTSGGAADAQYF. DNA for the CDR3: TGTGCCAGCAGGCCGACTAGCGGGGGGGCCGCCGATGCGCAGTATTTT.

The chain is built from TRBV20-1 and TRBJ2-1; 8 bases are shared with TRBD2. The CDR3 length is 14 residues. J lost 7 bases, V lost 4 bases, and 9 bases had no gene match. From germline, CDR1 is DFQATT and CDR2 SNEGSKA (reference sequence). CDR3 sequence (DNA): TGCAGTGCTACCCAGGGAGGACTAGCTAATGAGCAGTTCTTC. Amino acid sequence: CSATQGGLANEQFF.

As for this clonotype: The junction departs from the called germline gene at one end, perhaps through a read error. The rearrangement joins TRBV20-1 to TRBJ1-4; tentative D call: TRBD1 (6 bases). Per the germline V gene, CDR1 is DFQATT and CDR2 is SNEGSKA (reference sequence). CDR3 length: 20 amino acids. CDR3 region: CSARVGYAGTRLSTNERLFF. Here the CDR3 DNA reads TGCAGTGCTAGAGTAGGCTACGCCGGGACACGGCTATCAACTAATGAAAGACTGTTTTTT.

The gene calls are TRBV20-1 and TRBJ2-5; 9 nucleotides line up with TRBD2. CDR1 is DFQATT, CDR2 SNEGSKA, per germline (reference sequence). There are 14 residues in the CDR3. V lost 5 bases and J lost 4; bases outside the gene matches: 8. The CDR3: CSARKSGGLETQYF. The CDR3 coding sequence is TGCAGTGCTCGAAAGAGCGGGGGGTTAGAGACCCAGTACTTC.

This clonotype was counted ten times or more. Here the CDR3 reads CASSPRTGTETQYF. DNA of the CDR3: TGTGCCAGCAGCCCCCGGACAGGGACGGAGACCCAGTACTTC. The chain joins TRBV11-3 to TRBJ2-5; 8 bases map to TRBD1. The CDR3 is 14 residues long. The junction had 7 bases not matched to a gene; V was cut back by 5 bases and J by 5 bases. Germline assignment: CDR1 SGHNT and CDR2 YENEEA.

This clonotype appeared many times. The chain links TRBV10-3 to TRBJ1-1, with TRBD1 matching over 7 bases. This CDR3 has 15 residues. The trim removed 4 bases at V and 3 bases at J, leaving 8 bases unmatched. Germline loops: CDR1 ENHRY, CDR2 SYGVKD. The chain's CDR3 is CAISGRGQRDTEAFF. The DNA for the CDR3 is TGTGCCATCAGTGGTAGGGGACAGAGAGACACTGAAGCTTTCTTT.

The table lists this clonotype with many counts. The chain employs TRBV4-3 and TRBJ1-2, with 7 bases fitting TRBD1. In germline, CDR1 is LGHNA, CDR2 YSLEER. The CDR3 sequence is 14 residues long. Trimming cost V 3 bases and J 7 bases; bases outside gene matches: 8. CDR3 loop: CASSQFGGGVGYTF. The CDR3 region has the DNA TGCGCCAGCAGCCAGTTCGGAGGGGGCGTTGGCTACACCTTC.

Of note for this clonotype: A much larger clone is a single base away; this may be a read error. The CDR3 bases are TGTGCCAGCAGTTACAAAGGGCCCGGGGAGCGGTTTTTT. Its translation is CASSYKGPGERFF. The chain joins TRBV6-6 to TRBJ2-2, with D maybe TRBD2 (5 bases). The CDR3 extends over 13 amino acids. Germline V gives CDR1 MNHNY, CDR2 SVGAGI (reference sequence).

In the case of this clonotype: Sequence at one end of the junction differs from germline and may be a read error. The chain joins TRBV2 to TRBJ1-1; tentatively, D is TRBD1 (6 bases). Germline CDR1 is SNHLY and CDR2 is FYNNEI. This CDR3 has 14 amino acids. The CDR3 here is CASREEGVRTEAFF. CDR3 nucleotide sequence: TGTGCCAGCAGGGAAGAGGGGGTTCGCACTGAAGCTTTCTTT.

This clonotype has ten or more counts. The chain combines TRBV3-1 with TRBJ1-4; D might be TRBD1 (6 bases). The CDR3 runs 15 residues. Trimming shortened V by 4 bases and J by 4 bases, and 13 bases separated the two germline ends. Germline CDR1 is LGHDT and CDR2 is YNNKEL (reference sequence). The CDR3 here is CASSPRGQLNEKLFF. CDR3 bases: TGTGCCAGCAGCCCCAGAGGACAGCTTAATGAAAAACTGTTTTTT.

V is TRBV25-1 and J is TRBJ2-7; 8 nucleotides match TRBD2. J was trimmed by 2 bases and V by 0 bases; bases with no gene match: 6. Germline CDR1 and CDR2: MGHDK and SYGVNS. This CDR3 spans 16 amino acids. The CDR3 loop reads CASSEYPGGTPYEQYF. In nucleotides, the CDR3 is TGTGCCAGCAGTGAATATCCGGGGGGGACACCCTACGAGCAGTACTTC.

This clonotype came up many times. CDR3 protein: CASSYATGGGRETQYF. CDR3 coding DNA: TGTGCCAGCAGCTACGCCACGGGGGGGGGACGAGAGACCCAGTACTTC. This chain uses TRBV7-2 with TRBJ2-5; 8 nucleotides align to TRBD2. The germline V gene has CDR1 SGHTA and CDR2 FQGNSA. CDR3 length: 16 amino acids. V lost 4 bases to trimming and J lost 4 bases; unmatched junction nucleotides: 11.

As to this clonotype: One base away lies a much larger clone, so this may be a sequencing read error. CDR3 in DNA: TGCGCCAGCAGCTTGACAGGGAATAACTATGGCTACACCTTC. As protein: CASSLTGNNYGYTF. This chain connects TRBV5-1 to TRBJ1-2, with D possibly TRBD1 on 6 matching bases. CDR1 is SGHRS and CDR2 is YFSETQ in the germline V gene. V lost 1 base and J lost 1, with 8 bases in between. This CDR3 has 14 residues.

In this sample, this clonotype turned up many times. The rearrangement links TRBV6-5 to TRBJ2-7; 9 positions match TRBD1. Trimming removed 0 bases from V and 3 bases from J; junction bases left unmatched: 3. Germline V gene sequence: CDR1 MNHEY, CDR2 SVGAGI. CDR3 length equals 15 residues. The DNA of the CDR3 is TGTGCCAGCAGTTACTCCGGGACAGGGCGCTACGAGCAGTACTTC. Translating it yields CASSYSGTGRYEQYF.

This clonotype was recorded at least ten times. The chain employs TRBV7-2 and TRBJ2-1; D may correspond to TRBD1 or TRBD2 (5 bases each). This CDR3 has 15 amino acids. V was shortened by 5 bases and J by 6 bases, with 17 bases between the two germline ends. Germline V lookup: CDR1 SGHTA, CDR2 FQGNSA. The CDR3 reads CASSNRDGLSNEQFF. As DNA, the CDR3 is TGTGCCAGCAGCAACCGGGACGGCCTGAGCAATGAGCAGTTCTTC.

This clonotype has a handful of counts. The V gene is TRBV30, the J gene TRBJ1-1, with D perhaps matching TRBD1 (5 bases). Germline V gene sequence: CDR1 GTSNPN, CDR2 SVGIG (reference sequence). CDR3 length equals 11 residues. Trimming left V 0 bases short and J 8 bases short, with 7 bases between. Here the CDR3 reads CAWSVGVEAFF. CDR3 bases: TGTGCCTGGAGTGTAGGGGTGGAAGCTTTCTTT. The variable domain in full, with the rest retrieved from reference TRBV30 and TRBJ1-1, is SQTIHQWPATLVQPVGSPLSLECTVEGTSNPNLYWYRQAAGRGLQLLFYSVGIGQISSEVPQNLSASRPQDRQFILSSKKLLLSDSGFYLCAWSVGVEAFFGQGTRLTVV.